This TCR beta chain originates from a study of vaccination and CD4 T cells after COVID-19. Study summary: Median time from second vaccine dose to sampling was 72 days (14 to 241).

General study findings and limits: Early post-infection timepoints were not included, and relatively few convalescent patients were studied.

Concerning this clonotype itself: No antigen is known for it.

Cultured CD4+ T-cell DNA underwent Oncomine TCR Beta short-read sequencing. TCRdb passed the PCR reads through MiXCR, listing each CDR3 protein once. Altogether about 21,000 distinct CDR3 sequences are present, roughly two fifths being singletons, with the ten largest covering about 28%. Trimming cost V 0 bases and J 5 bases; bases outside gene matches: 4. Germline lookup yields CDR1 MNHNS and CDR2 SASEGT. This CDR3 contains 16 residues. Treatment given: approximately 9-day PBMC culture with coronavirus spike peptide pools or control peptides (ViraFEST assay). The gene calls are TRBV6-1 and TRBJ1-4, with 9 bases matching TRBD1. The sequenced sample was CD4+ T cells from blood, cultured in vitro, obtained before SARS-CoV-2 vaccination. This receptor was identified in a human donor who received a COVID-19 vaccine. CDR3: CASSEATGTGNEKLFF. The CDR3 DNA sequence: TGTGCCAGCAGTGAAGCTACCGGGACAGGGAATGAAAAACTGTTTTTT.